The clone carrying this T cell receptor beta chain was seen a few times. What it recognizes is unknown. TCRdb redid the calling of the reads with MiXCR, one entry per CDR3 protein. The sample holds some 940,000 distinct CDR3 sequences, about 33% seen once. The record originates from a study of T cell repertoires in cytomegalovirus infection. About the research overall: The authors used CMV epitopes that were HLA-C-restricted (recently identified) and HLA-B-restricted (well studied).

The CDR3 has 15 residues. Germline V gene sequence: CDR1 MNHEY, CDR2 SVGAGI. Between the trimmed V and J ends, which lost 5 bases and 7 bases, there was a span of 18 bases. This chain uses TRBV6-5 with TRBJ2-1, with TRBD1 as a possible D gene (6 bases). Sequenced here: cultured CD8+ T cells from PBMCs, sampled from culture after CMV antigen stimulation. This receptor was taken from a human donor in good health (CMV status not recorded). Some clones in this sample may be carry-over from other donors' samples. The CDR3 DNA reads TGTGCCAGCAGTCTCCAGGGGACAAACGGTAATGAGCAGTTCTTC. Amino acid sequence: CASSLQGTNGNEQFF.